Listed below are T cell receptor beta chains from one sample, sequenced in a study of T cells in Graves' hyperthyroidism and ophthalmopathy. MiXCR, run by TCRdb on the multiplex PCR reads, gives a single entry per CDR3 protein. The sample contains 600,000 to 650,000 distinct CDR3 sequences, 15% to 20% of which appear only once. The sequenced material came from blood. The receptors originated from a woman aged 30 to 39 with Graves' hyperthyroidism. CDR3s include the opening cysteine and the closing phenylalanine or tryptophan. The D gene is left open where the match is weak. The size of a clone is reported for some rows only, either as once, few or many, or as a class for expanded clones.

clone_size j_call v_call d_call cdr3_aa cdr3_nt
many TRBJ2-1 TRBV11-2 . CASSLTSPFYNEQFF TGTGCCAGCAGCTTAACTAGCCCATTTTACAATGAGCAGTTCTTC
few TRBJ1-2 TRBV20-1 TRBD1 CSATLDRVYGYTF TGCAGTGCCACACTGGACAGGGTGTATGGCTACACCTTC
many TRBJ2-1 TRBV6-2/TRBV6-3 TRBD2 CASSYTSLTSGRRGDEQFF TGTGCCAGCAGTTACACCAGCCTCACTAGCGGGAGGCGCGGGGATGAGCAGTTCTTC
many TRBJ1-5 TRBV12-3/TRBV12-4 TRBD1 CASTDRAQPQHF TGTGCCAGCACCGACAGGGCTCAGCCCCAGCATTTT
. TRBJ1-1 TRBV10-3 . CAISESTRGVDTEAFF TGTGCCATCAGTGAGAGTACAAGGGGGGTGGACACTGAAGCTTTCTTT
. TRBJ2-3 TRBV7-2 . CASSSWWGTDTQYF TGTGCCAGCAGCTCGTGGTGGGGCACAGATACGCAGTATTTT
many TRBJ2-1 TRBV2 . CATTPGYNEQFF TGTGCCACCACCCCTGGGTACAATGAGCAGTTCTTC
few TRBJ1-5 TRBV7-2 TRBD1 CASSYLKYGTGDQPQHF TGTGCCAGCAGCTATTTAAAGTATGGGACAGGGGACCAGCCCCAGCATTTT
few TRBJ1-1 TRBV6-1 . CASSEAGAYITEAFF TGTGCCAGCAGTGAAGCGGGGGCTTATATCACTGAAGCTTTCTTT
many TRBJ1-4 TRBV7-2 . CASSLGKGGKLFF TGTGCCAGCAGCTTGGGGAAGGGGGGAAAACTGTTTTTT
few TRBJ2-1 TRBV3-1 TRBD2 CASTRTGLANEQFF TGTGCCAGCACAAGGACGGGACTAGCCAATGAGCAGTTCTTC
few TRBJ1-2 TRBV18 . CASSPGSGTDRGYTF TGTGCCAGCTCACCAGGCTCCGGAACGGACCGAGGCTACACCTTC
many TRBJ2-5 TRBV29-1 . CSVPMKGQTQYF TGCAGCGTCCCCATGAAGGGTCAGACCCAGTACTTC
. TRBJ1-1 TRBV20-1 . CSARTPGHPGGDTEAFF TGCAGTGCTAGAACCCCGGGACACCCCGGTGGGGACACTGAAGCTTTCTTT
many TRBJ2-7 TRBV7-2 TRBD2 CASSPLAGGYEQYF TGTGCCAGCAGCCCTCTAGCGGGAGGGTACGAGCAGTACTTC
many TRBJ2-1 TRBV2 . CASSEERYNEQFF TGTGCCAGCAGTGAAGAACGGTACAATGAGCAGTTCTTC
few TRBJ2-7 TRBV9 TRBD2 CASSVAKSGSSYEQYF TGTGCCAGCAGCGTAGCCAAGAGCGGGAGCTCCTACGAGCAGTACTTC
many TRBJ2-7 TRBV28 . CAITGDRQLGSYEQYF TGTGCCATCACGGGGGATCGGCAGCTGGGCTCCTACGAGCAGTACTTC
many TRBJ2-3 TRBV5-1 . CASSLQAASTDTQYF TGCGCCAGCAGCTTGCAAGCGGCAAGCACAGATACGCAGTATTTT
. TRBJ1-5 TRBV6-1 . CASSRVQLSNQPQHF TGTGCCAGCAGCAGGGTTCAACTTAGCAATCAGCCCCAGCATTTT
many TRBJ2-5 TRBV20-1 TRBD2 CSARDLAGSGETQYF TGCAGTGCTAGAGACCTAGCGGGAAGCGGGGAGACCCAGTACTTC
few TRBJ1-5 TRBV19 . CASSLGSDQPQHF TGTGCCAGTAGCCTTGGGTCGGATCAGCCCCAGCATTTT
. TRBJ2-7 TRBV29-1 . CSVVDTLPYEQYF TGCAGCGTTGTGGACACCCTACCCTACGAGCAGTACTTC
few TRBJ2-3 TRBV10-1 TRBD2 CASSAGLAGGDTQYF TGCGCCAGCAGTGCGGGACTAGCCGGGGGAGATACGCAGTATTTT